This T cell receptor (beta chain) derives from a study of response to subunit inactivated influenza vaccine (dated by TCRdb to about 2018). Some background on the complete study: Deep quantitative profiling of the T cell receptor repertoire was used in the study to follow responses to a trivalent subunit inactivated influenza vaccine.

This clonotype was observed once. Its antigen has not been determined. It has no much larger one-base neighbor in the sample; base qualities were not kept. One read alone is a weak basis. The library relied on RT-PCR. The instrument was an Illumina HiSeq 2500. TCRdb trimmed the raw reads at Q25, called clones with MiXCR and kept productive beta chains. For every CDR3 protein sequence, its rows merge into one entry that carries the most common genes and DNA. A total of more than 200,000 distinct CDR3 sequences appear in this sample, 10% to 15% of them only once. More than 7% of the sample lies in the top ten. General conclusions and limits of the study: It was suggested by the authors that each seasonal influenza vaccination may recruit only a limited number of new T cells.

From the cysteine up to the phenylalanine, the CDR3 has a length of 15 residues. Of all the DNA, just the CDR3 is kept, 45 bases in frame from base 1. For this chain, trimming is 0 bases at the V end and 6 bases at the J end, and the number of junction bases without a gene match is 8. According to the germline V gene, CDR1 reads SGDLS and CDR2 reads YYNGEE. This material consisted of non-naive T cells sorted from PBMCs, taken 14 to 15 days before vaccination. According to the study, the label for this sample's cell subset or site signals: memory T cell fraction. This receptor was taken from a man aged 45-65 years who received an inactivated influenza vaccine. Donor details come from another sample of the same person, matched by shared clones. Recombination connected TRBV9 to TRBJ2-7, with 8 junctional bases fitting TRBD2. CDR3 region: CASSVAGAGASEQYF. The DNA sequence is given as TGTGCCAGCAGCGTAGCTGGAGCGGGAGCAAGCGAGCAGTACTTC.